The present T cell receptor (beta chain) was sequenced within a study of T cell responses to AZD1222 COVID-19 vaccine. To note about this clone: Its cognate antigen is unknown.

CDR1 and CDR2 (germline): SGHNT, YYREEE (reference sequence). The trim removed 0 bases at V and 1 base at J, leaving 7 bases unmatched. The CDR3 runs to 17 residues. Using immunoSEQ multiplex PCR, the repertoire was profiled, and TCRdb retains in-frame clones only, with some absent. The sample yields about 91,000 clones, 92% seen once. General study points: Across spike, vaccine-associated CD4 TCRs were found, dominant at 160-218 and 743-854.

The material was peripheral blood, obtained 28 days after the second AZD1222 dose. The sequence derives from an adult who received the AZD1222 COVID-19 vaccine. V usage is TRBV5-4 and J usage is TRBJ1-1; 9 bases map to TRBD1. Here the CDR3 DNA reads TGTGCCAGCAGCTTGGAGGATTGGGGACAGGGGAACACTGAAGCTTTCTTT. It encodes CASSLEDWGQGNTEAFF.